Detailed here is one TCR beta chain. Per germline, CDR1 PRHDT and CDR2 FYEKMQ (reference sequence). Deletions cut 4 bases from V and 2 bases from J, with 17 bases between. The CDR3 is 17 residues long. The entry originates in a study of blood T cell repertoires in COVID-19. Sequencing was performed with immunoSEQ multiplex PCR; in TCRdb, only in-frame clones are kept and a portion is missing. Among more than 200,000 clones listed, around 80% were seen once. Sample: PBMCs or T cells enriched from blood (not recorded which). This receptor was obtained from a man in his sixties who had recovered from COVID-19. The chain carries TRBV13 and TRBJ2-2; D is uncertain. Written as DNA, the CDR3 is TGTGCCAGCAGCTACGGTCAGCAGGTTCCCAACACCGGGGAGCTGTTTTTT. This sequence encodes CASSYGQQVPNTGELFF. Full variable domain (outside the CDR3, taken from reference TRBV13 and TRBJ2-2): AAGVIQSPRHLIKEKRETATLKCYPIPRHDTVYWYQQGPGQDPQFLISFYEKMQSDKGSIPDRFSAQQFSDYHSELNMSSLELGDSALYFCASSYGQQVPNTGELFFGEGSRLTVL.